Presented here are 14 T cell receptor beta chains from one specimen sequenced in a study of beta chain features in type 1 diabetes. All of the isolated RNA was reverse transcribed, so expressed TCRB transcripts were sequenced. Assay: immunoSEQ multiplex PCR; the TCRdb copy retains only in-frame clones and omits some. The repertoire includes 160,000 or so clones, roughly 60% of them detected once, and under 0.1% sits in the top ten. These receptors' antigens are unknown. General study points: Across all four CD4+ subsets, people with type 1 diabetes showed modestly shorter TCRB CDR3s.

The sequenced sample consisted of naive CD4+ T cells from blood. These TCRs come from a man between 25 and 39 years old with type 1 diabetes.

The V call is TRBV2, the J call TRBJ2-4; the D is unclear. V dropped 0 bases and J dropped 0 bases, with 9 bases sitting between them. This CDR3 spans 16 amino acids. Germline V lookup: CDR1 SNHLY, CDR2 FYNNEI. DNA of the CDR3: TGTGCCAGCAGTGAAGCGGATCAGGTAGCCAAAAACATTCAGTACTTC. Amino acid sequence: CASSEADQVAKNIQYF.

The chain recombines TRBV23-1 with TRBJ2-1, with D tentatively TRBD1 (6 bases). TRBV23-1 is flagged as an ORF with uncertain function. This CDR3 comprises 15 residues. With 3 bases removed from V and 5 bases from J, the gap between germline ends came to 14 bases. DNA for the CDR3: TGCGCCAGCAGTCACCCCGGGACAAAGAACAATGAGCAGTTCTTC. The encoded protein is CASSHPGTKNNEQFF.

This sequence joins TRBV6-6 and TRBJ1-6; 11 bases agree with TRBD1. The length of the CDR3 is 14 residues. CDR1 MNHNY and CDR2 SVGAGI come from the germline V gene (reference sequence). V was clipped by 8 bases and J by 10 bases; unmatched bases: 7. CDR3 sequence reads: CASRDRGIGSPLHF. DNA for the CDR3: TGTGCCAGCCGGGACAGGGGGATTGGATCACCCCTCCACTTT.

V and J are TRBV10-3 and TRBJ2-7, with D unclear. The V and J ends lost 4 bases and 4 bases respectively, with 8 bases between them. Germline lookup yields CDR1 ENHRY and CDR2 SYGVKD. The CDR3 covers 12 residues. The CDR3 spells CAISVREYEQYF. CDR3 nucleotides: TGTGCCATCAGTGTTCGTGAGTACGAGCAGTACTTC.

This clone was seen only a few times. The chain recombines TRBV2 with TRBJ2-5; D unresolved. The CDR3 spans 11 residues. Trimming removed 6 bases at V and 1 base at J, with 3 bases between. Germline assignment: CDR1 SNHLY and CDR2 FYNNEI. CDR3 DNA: TGTGCCAGCAGAGTCCAAGAGACCCAGTACTTC. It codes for CASRVQETQYF.

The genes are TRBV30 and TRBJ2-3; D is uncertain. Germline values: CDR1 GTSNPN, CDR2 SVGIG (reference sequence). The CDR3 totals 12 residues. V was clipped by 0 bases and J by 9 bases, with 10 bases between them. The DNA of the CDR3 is TGTGCCTGGAGTGTAAGTCATTTGACGCAGTATTTT. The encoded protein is CAWSVSHLTQYF.

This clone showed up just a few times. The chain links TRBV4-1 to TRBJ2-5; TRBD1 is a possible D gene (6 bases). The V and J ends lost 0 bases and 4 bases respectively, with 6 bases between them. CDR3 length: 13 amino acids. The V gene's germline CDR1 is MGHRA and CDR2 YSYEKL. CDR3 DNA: TGCGCCAGCAGCCAAGAGGGGGCAGAGACCCAGTACTTC. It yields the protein CASSQEGAETQYF.

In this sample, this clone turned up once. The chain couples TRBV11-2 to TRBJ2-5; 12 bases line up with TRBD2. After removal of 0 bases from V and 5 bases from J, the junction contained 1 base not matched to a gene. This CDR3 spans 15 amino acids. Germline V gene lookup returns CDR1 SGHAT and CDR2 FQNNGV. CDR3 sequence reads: CASSLEGLAGETQYF. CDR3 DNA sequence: TGTGCCAGCAGCTTAGAGGGACTAGCGGGTGAGACCCAGTACTTC.

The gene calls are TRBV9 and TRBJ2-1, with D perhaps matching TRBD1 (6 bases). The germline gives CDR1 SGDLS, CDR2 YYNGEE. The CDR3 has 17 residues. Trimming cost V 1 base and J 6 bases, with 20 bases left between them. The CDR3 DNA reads TGTGCCAGCAGCGTACGGGGTAAGCCAGGGGCCACCAATGAGCAGTTCTTC. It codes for CASSVRGKPGATNEQFF. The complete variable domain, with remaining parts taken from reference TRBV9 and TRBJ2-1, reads DSGVTQTPKHLITATGQRVTLRCSPRSGDLSVYWYQQSLDQGLQFLIQYYNGEERAKGNILERFSAQQFPDLHSELNLSSLELGDSALYFCASSVRGKPGATNEQFFGPGTRLTVL.

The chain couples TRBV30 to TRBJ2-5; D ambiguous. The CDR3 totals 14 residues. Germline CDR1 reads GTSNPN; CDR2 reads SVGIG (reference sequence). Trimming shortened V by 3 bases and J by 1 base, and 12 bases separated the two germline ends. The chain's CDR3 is CAWSLGSTQETQYF. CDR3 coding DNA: TGTGCCTGGAGCTTGGGGTCCACCCAAGAGACCCAGTACTTC.

DNA of the CDR3: TGTGCCAGCAGCTTGGACAGAGCCTATAATTCACCCCTCCACTTT. This codes for CASSLDRAYNSPLHF. This chain connects TRBV7-9 to TRBJ1-6; D perhaps matches TRBD1 (6 bases). Trimming pared 3 bases from V and 2 bases from J, leaving 8 bases between. Per germline, CDR1 SEHNR and CDR2 FQNEAQ (reference sequence). The CDR3 has 15 amino acids.

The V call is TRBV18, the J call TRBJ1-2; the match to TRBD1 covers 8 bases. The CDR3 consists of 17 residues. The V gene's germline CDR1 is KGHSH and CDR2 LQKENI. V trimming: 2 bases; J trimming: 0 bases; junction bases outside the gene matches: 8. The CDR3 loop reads CASSPLGQDLTNYGYTF. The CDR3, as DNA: TGTGCCAGCTCACCATTGGGACAGGACCTCACTAACTATGGCTACACCTTC.

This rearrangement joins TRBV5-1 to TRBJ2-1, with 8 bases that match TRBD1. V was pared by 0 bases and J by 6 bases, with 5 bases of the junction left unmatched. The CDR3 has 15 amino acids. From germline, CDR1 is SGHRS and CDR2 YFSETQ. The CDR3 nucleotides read TGCGCCAGCAGCTTGGAGGGACAGGTAACCAATGAGCAGTTCTTC. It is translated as CASSLEGQVTNEQFF.

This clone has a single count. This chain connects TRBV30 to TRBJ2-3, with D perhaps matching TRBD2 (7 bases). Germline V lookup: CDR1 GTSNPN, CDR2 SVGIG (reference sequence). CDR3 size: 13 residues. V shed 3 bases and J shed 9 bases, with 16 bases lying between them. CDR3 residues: CAWRRGPGETQYF. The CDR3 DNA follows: TGTGCCTGGAGGCGGGGGCCGGGGGAAACGCAGTATTTT.